What follows describes a single TCR beta chain. The antigen this receptor binds is unknown. Base qualities are not at hand, and no much larger clone is one base apart. The CDR3 measures 16 amino acids from cysteine to phenylalanine. Of the read, only the CDR3 DNA is kept; its 48 bases are in frame from base 1. V loses 2 bases at its end and J loses 3 bases; junction bases beyond the gene matches: 6. From a lookup of the germline V gene, CDR1 and CDR2 are SGHTA and FQGNSA. These data are taken from a study of CD8+ T cells in alopecia areata (dated by TCRdb to 2016 to 2019). Concerning the study at large: The treated patients, all with moderate-to-severe alopecia areata, were enrolled in an open-label pilot trial of oral tofacitinib given at 5 to 10 mg twice daily. Patients stayed on tofacitinib for 6 to 18 months and then had 6 months of follow-up off drug so that delayed response and recurrence could be assessed. RNA came from the PAXgene miRNA kit for fixed scalp, the miRNeasy kit for PBMCs, and the RNeasy kit for mouse skin. In humans, TCRbeta sequencing was performed on scalp tissue and on sorted CD4+ and CD8+ peripheral blood T cells from healthy controls and from patients with patchy or totalis/universalis alopecia areata. Amplification of TCRbeta CDR3 regions was done by immunoSEQ multiplex PCR using 35 Vbeta forward primers and 13 Jbeta reverse primers. Scalp clonality was compared among normal scalp (n=4), patchy alopecia areata scalp (n=8), and alopecia totalis/universalis scalp (n=8). High-throughput TCRbeta sequencing was used to examine T cell clonal expansion in alopecia areata in both the C3H/HeJ mouse model and human patients. Patients on tofacitinib were biopsied at baseline and after 4 and 24 weeks of treatment, and several of the patients also had a later scalp biopsy.

Broad study findings and their caveats: TCR sequences shared between patients were less clear than in mice, possibly partly because of HLA diversity in the patient population. Unlike mouse skin, which is dominated by gammadelta T cells, normal human skin has resident alphabeta T cells that are also sequenced, and this complicates analysis of the scalp TCR repertoire. Lesional scalp, especially in alopecia totalis/universalis, showed higher clonality and more expanded CD8+ clones than normal scalp, suggesting antigenic drive.

The method behind the library was the immunoSEQ multiplex PCR assay. RNA was extracted from all samples and reverse transcribed into cDNA as template for TCR sequencing. First-strand cDNA was synthesized with SuperScript III using a 2:1 mix of oligo-dT and random hexamers. Amplification bias was assessed with a synthetic immune receptor repertoire, and residual bias was removed computationally. On the study's bioinformatics: Raw reads were preprocessed for error removal, and CDR3 was defined according to IMGT conventions as running from the conserved cysteine to phenylalanine. Clonality was computed by normalizing Shannon entropy by log2 of the number of productive unique TCRs and subtracting the result from 1. Whether scalp clones were CD4 or CD8 was inferred by matching scalp TCRbeta sequences against CD4 and CD8 repertoires sorted from blood. TCRdb mirrors the immuneACCESS table, restricted to in-frame sequences. Some clones are absent from its copies; in checked studies, under half trace to an unresolved V gene, and the reason for the others is unknown. For V, J and clone size, that table is used; D and trimming come from the DNA. Within this sample are around 140,000 clones, with 51% of them counted one time only. Clones ranked in the top ten supply around 1% of the sample.

Read against the paper, the sample's time point label means: baseline before oral tofacitinib. From alopecia areata patients, peripheral blood was collected along with lesional scalp punch biopsies. PBMCs were isolated by density centrifugation and stained for CD3, CD4 and CD8, and CD4+ and CD8+ T cells were sorted on a FACSAria. This chain joins TRBV7-2 to TRBJ2-7; TRBD1 matches 11 bases in the middle. The source is a human donor with alopecia areata. This sample comprised CD4+ T cells sorted from blood, obtained at week 0. The nucleotide sequence is TGTGCCAGCAGCTTACCCGGGACAGGGGGACTCTACGAGCAGTACTTC. It codes for CASSLPGTGGLYEQYF. The reference TRBV7-2 and TRBJ2-7 proteins fill in what lies around the CDR3, so the full variable domain reads GAGVSQSPSNKVTEKGKDVELRCDPISGHTALYWYRQSLGQGLEFLIYFQGNSAPDKSGLPSDRFSAERTGGSVSTLTIQRTQQEDSAVYLCASSLPGTGGLYEQYFGPGTRLTVT.